The 8 T cell receptor beta chains presented below share a single source sample, sequenced in a study of tumor-infiltrating lymphocytes in primary liver carcinoma. The researchers obtained blood RNA from unsorted whole blood and also extracted germline DNA. From 450 to 550 ng total RNA, TCR beta cDNA was generated with a primer in the constant region. Investigators got TCR beta libraries out of three nested multiplex PCR rounds, done with slightly modified ARM-PCR. Two initial PCR rounds of around 10 cycles each paired TRBV1-TRBV30 forward primers with a C-beta reverse primer. Each CDR3 protein gets one entry after TCRdb re-called the multiplex PCR reads with MiXCR. The sample lists about 210,000 distinct CDR3 sequences; 65% were seen once. Material for sequencing was peripheral blood. These TCRs come from a woman aged 60-70 years with primary liver carcinoma and hepatitis B virus infection.

The gene calls are TRBV28 and TRBJ1-5; no definite D call. The CDR3 contains 12 residues. Germline CDR1 MDHEN, CDR2 SYDVKM. Between the trimmed V and J ends, which lost 7 bases and 8 bases, there was a span of 12 bases. For the CDR3, the DNA is TGTGCCAGCACCGCGTGGAGAGAGCCCCAGCATTTT. This encodes CASTAWREPQHF.

The rearrangement joins TRBV10-2 to TRBJ2-5; 7 bases fit TRBD2. V shed 10 bases and J 5 bases; nucleotides not matched to a gene: 16. The CDR3 loop spans 15 amino acids. Germline loops: CDR1 WSHSY, CDR2 SAAADI. CDR3: CAITTEWEGRETQYF. Written as DNA, the CDR3 is TGCGCCATCACCACGGAGTGGGAGGGCCGGGAGACCCAGTACTTC.

The chain uses TRBV11-2 and TRBJ2-1, with a possible D match to TRBD2 (6 bases). Germline assignment: CDR1 SGHAT and CDR2 FQNNGV. Trimming shortened V by 8 bases and J by 5 bases, and 19 bases separated the two germline ends. This CDR3 is 15 amino acids long. CDR3 protein: CASRRPVGLNNEQFF. CDR3 DNA: TGTGCCAGCCGCCGCCCAGTGGGACTGAACAATGAGCAGTTCTTC.

As concerns this clonotype: A read error is possible here, since a much larger clone lies one base away. The V gene is TRBV28, the J gene TRBJ2-1; 8 positions match TRBD2. The CDR3 length is 16 residues. Germline loops: CDR1 MDHEN, CDR2 SYDVKM. The CDR3 reads CASSLLGPGGPNEQLF. The CDR3 region has the DNA TGTGCCAGCAGTCTGTTAGGGCCGGGAGGGCCTAATGAGCAGTTATTC.

Turning to this clonotype: A read error may produce the germline difference seen at one junction end. The V call is TRBV2, the J call TRBJ1-1, with a weak D call TRBD1 (6 bases). This CDR3 spans 14 amino acids. Germline CDR1 is SNHLY and CDR2 is FYNNEI. The CDR3 here is CASSEGTYNTGAFF. Here the CDR3 DNA reads TGTGCCAGCAGTGAGGGGACATACAACACTGGAGCTTTCTTT.

Of note for this clonotype: Possible read error: a much larger clone is one base away. J is TRBJ1-2 and V is TRBV29-1; D is unresolved. The CDR3 consists of 14 residues. Germline-derived CDR1 and CDR2 are SQVTM and ANQGSEA. CDR3 sequence: CRVVERRSNYGYTF. In DNA form, the CDR3 reads TGCAGAGTTGTAGAGAGGAGAAGTAACTATGGCTACACCTTC.

The genes are TRBV11-2 and TRBJ2-1; 14 bases fit TRBD2. This CDR3 is built from 16 residues. The V and J ends lost 1 base and 15 bases, in that order; junction bases with no gene match: 11. Germline V gives CDR1 SGHAT, CDR2 FQNNGV. The chain's CDR3 is CASSLAGTSGRRGRFF. The CDR3 DNA sequence: TGTGCCAGCAGCTTAGCCGGGACTAGCGGGAGACGTGGGCGGTTCTTC. Variable domain in full (rest from reference TRBV11-2 and TRBJ2-1): EAGVAQSPRYKIIEKRQSVAFWCNPISGHATLYWYQQILGQGPKLLIQFQNNGVVDDSQLPKDRFSAERLKGVDSTLKIQPAKLEDSAVYLCASSLAGTSGRRGRFFGPGTRLTVL.

The rearrangement links TRBV6-5 to TRBJ1-2; a possible D gene is TRBD1 (6 bases). CDR1 is MNHEY and CDR2 is SVGAGI in the germline V gene. V was pared by 0 bases and J by 6 bases, with 14 bases between. The CDR3 covers 15 residues. DNA of the CDR3: TGTGCCAGCAGTTACTCCTGCCAGGGGTTGAATGGCTACACCTTC. This encodes CASSYSCQGLNGYTF.